What follows are 18 T cell receptor beta chains derived from one specimen sequenced in a study of blood T cell repertoires in COVID-19. This table comes from immunoSEQ multiplex PCR, and its TCRdb copy is limited to in-frame clones, with some not included. The sample shows around 97,000 clones, about 87% of them seen only once. Sequencing was done on a sample of peripheral blood. The source is a human donor in a cohort sampled during active COVID-19.

The sample holds one count of this clone. This chain uses TRBV5-5 with TRBJ1-1; D is undetermined. The CDR3 sequence is 11 residues long. CDR1 is SGHKS and CDR2 is YYEKEE in the germline V gene (reference sequence). V was cut by 9 bases and J by 5 bases, with 11 bases left in between. The CDR3 DNA is TGTGCCACCCACACGGGGACTGAAGCTTTCTTT. Amino acids: CATHTGTEAFF.

The chain links TRBV4-3 to TRBJ2-6, with 7 bases lining up with TRBD1. The CDR3 consists of 15 residues. The germline CDR1 and CDR2 sequences are LGHNA and YSLEER. Trimming took 4 bases from V and 2 from J; bases not matched to a gene: 2. The CDR3 spells CASSPGQAGANVLTF. CDR3 DNA: TGCGCCAGCAGCCCTGGACAGGCTGGGGCCAACGTCCTGACTTTC.

This sequence joins TRBV4-1 and TRBJ1-5; no clear D gene. The CDR3 runs to 13 residues. Deletions cut 0 bases from V and 7 bases from J, with 7 bases between. Germline assignment: CDR1 MGHRA and CDR2 YSYEKL. The DNA of the CDR3 is TGCGCCAGCAGCCAAGAGCGAGGACAGCCCCAGCATTTT. The encoded protein is CASSQERGQPQHF.

The V call is TRBV9, the J call TRBJ1-1; D possibly corresponds to TRBD1 (5 bases). V gave up 0 bases and J gave up 2 bases, with 8 bases separating them. Per the germline V gene, CDR1 is SGDLS and CDR2 is YYNGEE. The CDR3 length is 14 residues. The DNA of the CDR3 is TGTGCCAGCAGCGTAGGGACACTAAACACTGAAGCTTTCTTT. Its translation: CASSVGTLNTEAFF.

The rearrangement joins TRBV7-8 to TRBJ2-1, with 7 positions matching TRBD2. Germline V gives CDR1 SGHVS, CDR2 FQNEAQ. The V gene end was trimmed by 1 base and the J gene end by 2 bases; junction bases not matched to a gene: 8. The CDR3 has 17 amino acids. The CDR3 region has the DNA TGTGCCAGCAGCTTAGGCCGAGCGGGGCCGGCCTACAATGAGCAGTTCTTC. Its translation: CASSLGRAGPAYNEQFF.

The genes are TRBV3-1 (or the pseudogene TRBV3-2) and TRBJ1-5; 8 nucleotides line up with TRBD1. This CDR3 is 17 amino acids long. Unmatched junction bases numbered 9, after V lost 1 base and J lost 4 bases. Germline CDR1 and CDR2: LGHDT and YNNKEL (reference sequence). The CDR3 coding sequence is TGTGCCAGCAGCCAAGGAACCGGACAGGGCGGAAATCAGCCCCAGCATTTT. It codes for CASSQGTGQGGNQPQHF.

This clone was seen once. The chain has TRBV15 and TRBJ2-7, with D maybe TRBD1 (6 bases). Deletions cut 6 bases from V and 7 bases from J, with 16 bases between. This CDR3 is built from 13 residues. Germline CDR1 LNHNV, CDR2 YYDKDF (reference sequence). CDR3 residues: CATRDSSFGEQYF. As DNA, the CDR3 is TGTGCCACCAGGGACAGTAGCTTCGGGGAGCAGTACTTC.

The rearrangement uses TRBV4-1 and TRBJ1-2, with TRBD1 identical over 7 bases. Germline values: CDR1 MGHRA, CDR2 YSYEKL. The V segment lost 0 bases and the J segment 2 bases; nucleotides outside the gene matches: 6. This CDR3 is built from 16 residues. The CDR3 is CASSQDTPGGNYGYTF. In nucleotides, the CDR3 is TGCGCCAGCAGCCAAGATACGCCAGGGGGGAACTATGGCTACACCTTC.

The gene calls are TRBV7-9 and TRBJ2-5, with a weak D call TRBD1 (6 bases). V lost 6 bases, J lost 5 bases, and 16 bases lay in between. This CDR3 has 14 amino acids. Germline V lookup: CDR1 SEHNR, CDR2 FQNEAQ (reference sequence). CDR3 DNA: TGTGCCAGCAGTTACGGACAGAATGGGGAGACCCAGTACTTC. Translating it yields CASSYGQNGETQYF.

CDR3 nucleotide sequence: TGTGCCAGCAGTGAATTTCGGGGGAGCACAGATACGCAGTATTTT. It is translated as CASSEFRGSTDTQYF. The chain is built from TRBV2 and TRBJ2-3; D is possibly TRBD2 (6 bases). CDR3 size: 15 residues. Germline CDR1 reads SNHLY; CDR2 reads FYNNEI. Trimming took off 2 bases at V and 0 bases at J, with 9 bases between the two ends.

This clone was found once. The chain employs TRBV21-1 and TRBJ1-3; the table's D call TRBD1 went unverified against the DNA. TRBV21-1 is tagged as a pseudogene. CDR3 length equals 17 residues. CDR3 in DNA: TGTGCCAGCAGCAAAGAAAGGACAGGGGATAAGGGAAACACCATATATTTT. Protein product: CASSKERTGDKGNTIYF.

V usage is TRBV19 and J usage is TRBJ2-3; 12 bases fit TRBD1. The CDR3 extends over 16 amino acids. In germline, CDR1 is LNHDA, CDR2 SQIVND (reference sequence). The V and J ends lost 4 bases and 7 bases, in that order; junction bases with no gene match: 9. CDR3 amino acids: CASSTTGTGGGNTQYF. For the CDR3, the DNA is TGTGCCAGTAGTACCACTGGGACAGGGGGCGGGAATACGCAGTATTTT.

This clone was counted only a few times. One end of the junction is discordant with germline, which a read error may explain. The chain couples TRBV12-3 or TRBV12-4 to TRBJ1-5; no firm D call. The CDR3 runs 13 residues. CDR3 protein: CASSLVSNQPQHF. The CDR3 DNA follows: TGTGCCAGCAGCTTAGTAAGCAATCAGCCCCAGCATTTT.

V gene TRBV19 combines with J gene TRBJ2-1, with TRBD2 identical over 13 bases. The CDR3 consists of 15 residues. V shed 9 bases and J 9 bases; nucleotides not matched to a gene: 11. The V gene's germline CDR1 is LNHDA and CDR2 SQIVND (reference sequence). CDR3 in amino acids: CASSSGTSGIGEQFF. DNA of the CDR3: TGTGCCAGCAGCTCCGGGACTAGCGGGATCGGTGAGCAGTTCTTC. The entire variable domain, with the rest obtained from reference TRBV19 and TRBJ2-1, is as follows: DGGITQSPKYLFRKEGQNVTLSCEQNLNHDAMYWYRQDPGQGLRLIYYSQIVNDFQKGDIAEGYSVSREKKESFPLTVTSAQKNPTAFYLCASSSGTSGIGEQFFGPGTRLTVL.

The gene calls are TRBV5-8 and TRBJ2-1; 7 bases are a match to TRBD1. This CDR3 region has 18 residues. The germline gives CDR1 SGHTS, CDR2 YDEGEE. V lost 0 bases to trimming and J lost 3 bases; unmatched junction nucleotides: 12. This chain's CDR3 is CASSLGVGDSIRYNEQFF. The CDR3 DNA sequence: TGTGCCAGCAGCTTGGGAGTTGGGGACAGTATACGCTACAATGAGCAGTTCTTC.

The chain uses TRBV6-2 or TRBV6-3 and TRBJ2-6; D possibly corresponds to TRBD1 (7 bases). Germline assignment: CDR1 MNHEY and CDR2 SVGEGT. The CDR3 has 18 amino acids. V was cut by 1 base and J by 0 bases, with 13 bases left in between. As DNA, the CDR3 is TGTGCCAGCAGTTACTGGCAGGGGGGAACCTCTGGGGCCAACGTCCTGACTTTC. It is translated as CASSYWQGGTSGANVLTF.

This sequence joins TRBV4-2 and TRBJ2-3, with D maybe TRBD2 (7 bases). Trimming took 1 base from V and 2 from J, leaving 19 bases between them. The CDR3 has 18 amino acids. Germline assignment: CDR1 LGHNA and CDR2 YNFKEQ. The CDR3: CASSQVRLSGGTTDTQYF. CDR3 DNA: TGTGCCAGCAGCCAAGTTCGTCTCTCGGGGGGCACCACAGATACGCAGTATTTT.

About this clone: Other DNA variants within this sample encode the same CDR3. The gene calls are TRBV10-3 and TRBJ1-2, with 10 positions matching TRBD1. CDR1 and CDR2 (germline): ENHRY, SYGVKD. The CDR3 totals 15 residues. J gave up 2 bases and V 3 bases, and 3 bases lay outside the gene matches. The CDR3 DNA is TGTGCCATCAGTGAAGGGACAGGGGTAAACTATGGCTACACCTTC. It translates to CAISEGTGVNYGYTF.